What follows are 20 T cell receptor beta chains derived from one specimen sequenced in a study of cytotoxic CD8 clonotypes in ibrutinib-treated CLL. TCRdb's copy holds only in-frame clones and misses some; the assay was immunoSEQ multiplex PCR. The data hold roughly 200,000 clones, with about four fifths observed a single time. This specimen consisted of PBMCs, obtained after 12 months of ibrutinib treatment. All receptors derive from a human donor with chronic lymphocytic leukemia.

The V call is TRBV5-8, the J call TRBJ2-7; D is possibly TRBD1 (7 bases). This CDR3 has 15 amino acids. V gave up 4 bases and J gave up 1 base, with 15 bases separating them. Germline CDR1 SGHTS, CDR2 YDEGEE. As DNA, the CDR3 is TGTGCCAGCAGCCCCCCCAGGGGGAGGTCCTACGAGCAGTACTTC. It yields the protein CASSPPRGRSYEQYF.

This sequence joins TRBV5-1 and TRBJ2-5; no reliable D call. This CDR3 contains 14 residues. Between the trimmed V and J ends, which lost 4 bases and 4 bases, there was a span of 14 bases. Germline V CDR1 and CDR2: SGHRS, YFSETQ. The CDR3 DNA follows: TGCGCCAGCAGCCTGGGTAGGTCCCTAGAGACCCAGTACTTC. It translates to CASSLGRSLETQYF.

CDR3 amino acids: CASSQPTEINEKLFF. The DNA for the CDR3 is TGCGCCAGCAGCCAGCCTACAGAGATTAATGAAAAACTGTTTTTT. The J gene is TRBJ1-4, the V gene TRBV4-1; no definite D call. The CDR3 sequence is 15 residues long. The germline gives CDR1 MGHRA, CDR2 YSYEKL. V was shortened by 3 bases and J by 4 bases, with 12 bases between the two germline ends.

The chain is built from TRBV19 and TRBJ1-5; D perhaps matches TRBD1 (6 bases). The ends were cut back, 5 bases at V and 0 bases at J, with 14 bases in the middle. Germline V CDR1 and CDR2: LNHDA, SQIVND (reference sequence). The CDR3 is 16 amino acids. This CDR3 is CASSEQGGSSNQPQHF. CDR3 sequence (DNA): TGTGCCAGTAGTGAACAGGGAGGAAGTAGCAATCAGCCCCAGCATTTT. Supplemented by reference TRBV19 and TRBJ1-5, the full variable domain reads DGGITQSPKYLFRKEGQNVTLSCEQNLNHDAMYWYRQDPGQGLRLIYYSQIVNDFQKGDIAEGYSVSREKKESFPLTVTSAQKNPTAFYLCASSEQGGSSNQPQHFGDGTRLSIL.

CDR3 in amino acids: CASSWGGQGLQETQYF. The CDR3 DNA reads as TGTGCCAGCTCATGGGGGGGACAGGGGCTTCAAGAGACCCAGTACTTC. V usage is TRBV2 and J usage is TRBJ2-5; the match to TRBD1 covers 10 bases. Germline values: CDR1 SNHLY, CDR2 FYNNEI. The CDR3 has 16 amino acids. V shed 8 bases, J shed 2 bases, and the junction held 11 bases outside the gene matches.

As DNA, the CDR3 is TGCGCCAGCAGACGGGACATGGTTACTGAAGCTTTCTTT. Translating gives CASRRDMVTEAFF. The V call is TRBV5-1, the J call TRBJ1-1; a weak D match, TRBD1 (6 bases). V was trimmed by 5 bases and J by 5 bases, leaving 13 bases between them. The CDR3 length is 13 residues. Germline CDR1 SGHRS, CDR2 YFSETQ.

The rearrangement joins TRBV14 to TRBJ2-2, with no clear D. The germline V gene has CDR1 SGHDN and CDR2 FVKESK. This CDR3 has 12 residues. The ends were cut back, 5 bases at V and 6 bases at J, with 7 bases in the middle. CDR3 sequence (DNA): TGTGCCAGCAGCAGGTTACCCGGGGAGCTGTTTTTT. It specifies CASSRLPGELFF.

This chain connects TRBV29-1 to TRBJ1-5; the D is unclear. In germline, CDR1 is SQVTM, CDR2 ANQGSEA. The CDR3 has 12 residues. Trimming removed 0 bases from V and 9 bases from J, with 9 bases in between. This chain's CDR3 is CSVEEGVGPQHF. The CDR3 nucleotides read TGCAGCGTTGAAGAAGGAGTCGGGCCCCAGCATTTT. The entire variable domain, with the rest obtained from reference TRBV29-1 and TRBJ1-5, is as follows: SAVISQKPSRDICQRGTSLTIQCQVDSQVTMMFWYRQQPGQSLTLIATANQGSEATYESGFVIDKFPISRPNLTFSTLTVSNMSPEDSSIYLCSVEEGVGPQHFGDGTRLSIL.

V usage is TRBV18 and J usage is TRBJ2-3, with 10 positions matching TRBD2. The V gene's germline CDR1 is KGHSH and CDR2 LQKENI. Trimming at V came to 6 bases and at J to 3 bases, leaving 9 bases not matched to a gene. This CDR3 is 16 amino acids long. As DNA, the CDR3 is TGTGCCAGCTCCGACCTTGAACTAGCGGGAACAGATACGCAGTATTTT. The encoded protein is CASSDLELAGTDTQYF.

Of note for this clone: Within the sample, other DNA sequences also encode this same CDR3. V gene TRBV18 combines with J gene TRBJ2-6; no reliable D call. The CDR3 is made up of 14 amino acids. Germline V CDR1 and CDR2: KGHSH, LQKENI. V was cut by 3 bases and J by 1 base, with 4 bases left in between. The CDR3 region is CASSPTSGANVLTF. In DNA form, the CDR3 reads TGTGCCAGCTCACCGACTTCTGGGGCCAACGTCCTGACTTTC.

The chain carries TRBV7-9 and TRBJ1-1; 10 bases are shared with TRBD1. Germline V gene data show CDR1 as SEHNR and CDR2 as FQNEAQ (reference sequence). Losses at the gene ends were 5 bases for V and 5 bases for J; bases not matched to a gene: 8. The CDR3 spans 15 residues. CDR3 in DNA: TGTGCCAGCAGCGAGACAGGGGGCTCGTGGACTGAAGCTTTCTTT. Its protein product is CASSETGGSWTEAFF. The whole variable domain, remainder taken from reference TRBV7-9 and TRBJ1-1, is DTGVSQNPRHKITKRGQNVTFRCDPISEHNRLYWYRQTLGQGPEFLTYFQNEAQLEKSRLLSDRFSAERPKGSFSTLEIQRTEQGDSAMYLCASSETGGSWTEAFFGQGTRLTVV.

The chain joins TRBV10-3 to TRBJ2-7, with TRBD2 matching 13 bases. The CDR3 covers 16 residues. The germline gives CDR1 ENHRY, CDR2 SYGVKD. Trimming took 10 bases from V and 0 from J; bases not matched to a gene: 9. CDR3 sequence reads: CASRPGTSGASYEQYF. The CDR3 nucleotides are TGTGCCAGCAGACCCGGGACTAGCGGGGCCTCCTACGAGCAGTACTTC.

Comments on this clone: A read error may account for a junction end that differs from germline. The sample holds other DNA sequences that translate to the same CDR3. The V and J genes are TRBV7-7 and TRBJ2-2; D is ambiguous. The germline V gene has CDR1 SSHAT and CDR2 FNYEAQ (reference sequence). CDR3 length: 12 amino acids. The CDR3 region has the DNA TGTGCTAGCAGCCTGGGGACCGGGGAGCTGTTTTTT. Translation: CASSLGTGELFF. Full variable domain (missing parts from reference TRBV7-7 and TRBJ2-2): GAGVSQSPRYKVTKRGQDVTLRCDPISSHATLYWYQQALGQGPEFLTYFNYEAQPDKSGLPSDRFSAERPEGSISTLTIQRTEQRDSAMYRCASSLGTGELFFGEGSRLTVL.

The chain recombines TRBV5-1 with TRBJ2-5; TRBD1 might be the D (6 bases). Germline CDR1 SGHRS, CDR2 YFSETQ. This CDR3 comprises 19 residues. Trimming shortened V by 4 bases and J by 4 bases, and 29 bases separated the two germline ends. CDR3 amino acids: CASSVGRRSGTGSGETQYF. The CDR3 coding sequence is TGCGCCAGCAGCGTGGGGCGGCGTTCCGGAACAGGGAGCGGAGAGACCCAGTACTTC.

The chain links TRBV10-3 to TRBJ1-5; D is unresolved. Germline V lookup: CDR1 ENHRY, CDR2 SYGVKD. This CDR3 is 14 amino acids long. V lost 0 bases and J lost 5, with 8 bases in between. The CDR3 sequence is CAISESEPDQPQHF. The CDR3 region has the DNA TGTGCCATCAGTGAGTCGGAGCCCGATCAGCCCCAGCATTTT.

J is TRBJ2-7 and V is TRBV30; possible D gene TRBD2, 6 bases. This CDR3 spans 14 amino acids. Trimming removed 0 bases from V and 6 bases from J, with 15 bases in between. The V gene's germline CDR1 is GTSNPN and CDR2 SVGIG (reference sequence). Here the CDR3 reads CAWSVGLSGSEQYF. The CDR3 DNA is TGTGCCTGGAGTGTTGGACTATCAGGGAGCGAGCAGTACTTC.

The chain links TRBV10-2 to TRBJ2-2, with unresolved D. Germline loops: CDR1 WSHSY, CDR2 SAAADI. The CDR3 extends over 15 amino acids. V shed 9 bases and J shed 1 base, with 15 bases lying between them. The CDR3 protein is CASPDDPENTGELFF. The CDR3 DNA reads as TGCGCCAGTCCCGACGACCCAGAGAACACCGGGGAGCTGTTTTTT.

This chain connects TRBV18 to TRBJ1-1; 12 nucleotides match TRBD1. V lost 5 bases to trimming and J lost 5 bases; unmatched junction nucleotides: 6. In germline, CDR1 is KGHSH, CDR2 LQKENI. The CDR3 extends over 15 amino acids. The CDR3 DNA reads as TGTGCCAGCTCATCAGGGACAGGGGGCTTGACTGAAGCTTTCTTT. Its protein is CASSSGTGGLTEAFF.

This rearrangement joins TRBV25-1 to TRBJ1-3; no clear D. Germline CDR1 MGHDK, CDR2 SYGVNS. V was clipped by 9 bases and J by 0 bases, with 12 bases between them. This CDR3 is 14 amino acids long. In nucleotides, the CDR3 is TGTGCCAGTAGCAGTCACCCCTCTGGAAACACCATATATTTT. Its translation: CASSSHPSGNTIYF.

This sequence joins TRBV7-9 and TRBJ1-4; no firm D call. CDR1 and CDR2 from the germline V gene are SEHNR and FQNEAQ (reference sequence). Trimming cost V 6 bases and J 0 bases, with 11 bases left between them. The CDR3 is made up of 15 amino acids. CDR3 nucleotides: TGTGCCAGCAGTGGAGTACTGACAACTAATGAAAAACTGTTTTTT. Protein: CASSGVLTTNEKLFF. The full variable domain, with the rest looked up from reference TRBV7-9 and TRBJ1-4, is DTGVSQNPRHKITKRGQNVTFRCDPISEHNRLYWYRQTLGQGPEFLTYFQNEAQLEKSRLLSDRFSAERPKGSFSTLEIQRTEQGDSAMYLCASSGVLTTNEKLFFGSGTQLSVL.